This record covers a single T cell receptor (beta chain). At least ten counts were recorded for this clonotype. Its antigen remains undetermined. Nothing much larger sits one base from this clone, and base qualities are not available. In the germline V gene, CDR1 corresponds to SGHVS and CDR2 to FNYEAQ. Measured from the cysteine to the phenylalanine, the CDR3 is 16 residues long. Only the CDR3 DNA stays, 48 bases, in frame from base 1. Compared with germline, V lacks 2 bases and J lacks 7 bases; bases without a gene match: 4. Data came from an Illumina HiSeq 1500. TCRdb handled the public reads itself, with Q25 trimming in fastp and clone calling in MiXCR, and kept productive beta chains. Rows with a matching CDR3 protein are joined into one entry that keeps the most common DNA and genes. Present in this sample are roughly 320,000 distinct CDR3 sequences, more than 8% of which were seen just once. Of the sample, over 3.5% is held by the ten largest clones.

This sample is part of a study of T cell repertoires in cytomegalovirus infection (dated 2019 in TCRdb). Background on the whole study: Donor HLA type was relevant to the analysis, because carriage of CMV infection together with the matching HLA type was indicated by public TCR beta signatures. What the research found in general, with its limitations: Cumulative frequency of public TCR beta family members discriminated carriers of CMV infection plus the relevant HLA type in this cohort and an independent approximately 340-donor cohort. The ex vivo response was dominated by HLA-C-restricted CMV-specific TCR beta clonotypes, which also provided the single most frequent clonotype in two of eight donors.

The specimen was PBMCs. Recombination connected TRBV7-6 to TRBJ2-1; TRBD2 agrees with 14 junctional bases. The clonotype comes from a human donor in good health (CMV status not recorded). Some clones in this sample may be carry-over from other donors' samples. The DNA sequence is TGTGCCAGCAGCTTACCCGGGACTAGCGGGAGTAATGAGCAGTTCTTC. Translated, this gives CASSLPGTSGSNEQFF.